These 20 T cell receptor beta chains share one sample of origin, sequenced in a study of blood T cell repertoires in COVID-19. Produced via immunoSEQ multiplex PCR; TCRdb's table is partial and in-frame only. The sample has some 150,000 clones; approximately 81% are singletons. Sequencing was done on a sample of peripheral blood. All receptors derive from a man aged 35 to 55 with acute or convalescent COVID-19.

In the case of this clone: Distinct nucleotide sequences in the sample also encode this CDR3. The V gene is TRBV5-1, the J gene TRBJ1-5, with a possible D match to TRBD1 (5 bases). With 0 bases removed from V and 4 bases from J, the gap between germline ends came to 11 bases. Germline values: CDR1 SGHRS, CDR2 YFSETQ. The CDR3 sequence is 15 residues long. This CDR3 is CASSLGSGGNQPQHF. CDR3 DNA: TGCGCCAGCAGCTTGGGATCCGGGGGTAATCAGCCCCAGCATTTT.

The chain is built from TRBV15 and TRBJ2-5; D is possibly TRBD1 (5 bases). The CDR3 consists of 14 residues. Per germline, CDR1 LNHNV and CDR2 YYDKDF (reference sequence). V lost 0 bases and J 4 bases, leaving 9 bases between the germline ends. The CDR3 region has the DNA TGTGCCACCAGCAGAGATCGCGACAGAGAGACCCAGTACTTC. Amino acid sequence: CATSRDRDRETQYF.

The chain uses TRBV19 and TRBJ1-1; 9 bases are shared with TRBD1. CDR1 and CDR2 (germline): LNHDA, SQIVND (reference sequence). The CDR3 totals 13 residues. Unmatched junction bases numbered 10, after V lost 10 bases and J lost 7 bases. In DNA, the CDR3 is TGTGCCACACGACGGGACAGGGATTTTGAAGCTTTCTTT. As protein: CATRRDRDFEAFF. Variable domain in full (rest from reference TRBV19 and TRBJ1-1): DGGITQSPKYLFRKEGQNVTLSCEQNLNHDAMYWYRQDPGQGLRLIYYSQIVNDFQKGDIAEGYSVSREKKESFPLTVTSAQKNPTAFYLCATRRDRDFEAFFGQGTRLTVV.

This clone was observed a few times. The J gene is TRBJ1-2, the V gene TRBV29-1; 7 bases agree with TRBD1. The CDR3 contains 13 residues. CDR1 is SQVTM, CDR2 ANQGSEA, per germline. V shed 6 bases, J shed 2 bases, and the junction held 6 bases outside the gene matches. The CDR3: CSVNPQGNYGYTF. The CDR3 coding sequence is TGCAGCGTGAATCCACAGGGGAACTATGGCTACACCTTC.

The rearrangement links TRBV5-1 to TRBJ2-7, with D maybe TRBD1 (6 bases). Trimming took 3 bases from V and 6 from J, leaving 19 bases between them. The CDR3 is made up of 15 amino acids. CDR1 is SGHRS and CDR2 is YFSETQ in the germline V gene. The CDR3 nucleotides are TGCGCCAGCAGCTCTACGACAGGACCACTATCCGAGCAGTACTTC. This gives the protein CASSSTTGPLSEQYF.

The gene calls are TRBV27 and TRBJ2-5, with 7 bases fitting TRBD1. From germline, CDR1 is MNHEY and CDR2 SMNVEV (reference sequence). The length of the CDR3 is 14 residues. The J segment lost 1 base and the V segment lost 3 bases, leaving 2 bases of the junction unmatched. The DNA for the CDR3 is TGTGCCAGCAGTTTTCAGGGGGTCCAAGAGACCCAGTACTTC. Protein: CASSFQGVQETQYF.

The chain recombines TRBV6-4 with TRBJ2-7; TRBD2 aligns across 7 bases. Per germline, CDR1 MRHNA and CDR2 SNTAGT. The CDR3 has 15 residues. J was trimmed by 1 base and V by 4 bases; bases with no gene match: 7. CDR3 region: CASSGQWTSSYEQYF. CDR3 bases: TGTGCCAGCAGTGGCCAGTGGACTAGTTCCTACGAGCAGTACTTC.

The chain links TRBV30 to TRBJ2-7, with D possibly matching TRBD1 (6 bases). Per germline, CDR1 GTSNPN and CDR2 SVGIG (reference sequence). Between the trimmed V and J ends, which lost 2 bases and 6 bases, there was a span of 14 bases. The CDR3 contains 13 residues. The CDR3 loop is CAWSWGTTSEQYF. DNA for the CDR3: TGTGCCTGGAGTTGGGGGACAACCAGCGAGCAGTACTTC.

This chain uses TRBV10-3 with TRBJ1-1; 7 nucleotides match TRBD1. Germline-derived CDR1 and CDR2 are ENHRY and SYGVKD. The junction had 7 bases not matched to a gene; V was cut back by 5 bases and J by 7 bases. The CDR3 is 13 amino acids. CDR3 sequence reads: CAISLQGSGEAFF. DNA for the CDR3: TGTGCCATCAGTTTACAGGGGTCGGGTGAAGCTTTCTTT.

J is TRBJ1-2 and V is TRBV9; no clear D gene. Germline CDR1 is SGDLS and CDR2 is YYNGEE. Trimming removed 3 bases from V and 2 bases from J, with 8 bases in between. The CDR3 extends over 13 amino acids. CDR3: CASSGDGNYGYTF. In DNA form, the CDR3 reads TGTGCCAGCAGCGGCGACGGGAACTATGGCTACACCTTC.

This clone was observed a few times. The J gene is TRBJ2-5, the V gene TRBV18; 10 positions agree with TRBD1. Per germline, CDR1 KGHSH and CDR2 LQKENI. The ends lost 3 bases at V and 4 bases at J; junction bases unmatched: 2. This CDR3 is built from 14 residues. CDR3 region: CASSPTGGGETQYF. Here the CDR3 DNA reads TGTGCCAGCTCACCGACAGGGGGCGGAGAGACCCAGTACTTC.

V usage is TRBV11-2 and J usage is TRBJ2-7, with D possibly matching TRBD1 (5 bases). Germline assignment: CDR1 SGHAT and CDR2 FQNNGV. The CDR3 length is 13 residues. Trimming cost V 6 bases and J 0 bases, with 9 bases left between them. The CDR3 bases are TGTGCCAGCAGTAAGGACATCTCCTACGAGCAGTACTTC. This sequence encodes CASSKDISYEQYF.

The CDR3 nucleotides read TGCGCCAGCAGATATGGAGCGGGGGGAACAGATACGCAGTATTTT. Its translation is CASRYGAGGTDTQYF. This chain connects TRBV5-1 to TRBJ2-3, with TRBD2 matching over 9 bases. The trim removed 5 bases at V and 3 bases at J, leaving 7 bases unmatched. CDR3 length: 15 amino acids. The germline V gene encodes CDR1 SGHRS and CDR2 YFSETQ. Full variable domain (remainder filled in from reference TRBV5-1 and TRBJ2-3): KAGVTQTPRYLIKTRGQQVTLSCSPISGHRSVSWYQQTPGQGLQFLFEYFSETQRNKGNFPGRFSGRQFSNSRSEMNVSTLELGDSALYLCASRYGAGGTDTQYFGPGTRLTVL.

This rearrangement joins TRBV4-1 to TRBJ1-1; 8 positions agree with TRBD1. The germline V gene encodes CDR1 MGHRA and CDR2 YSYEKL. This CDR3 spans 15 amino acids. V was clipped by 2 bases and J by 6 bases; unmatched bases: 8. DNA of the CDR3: TGCGCCAGCAGCCAACAGGACAGGGAAGCGCCTGAAGCTTTCTTT. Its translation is CASSQQDREAPEAFF.

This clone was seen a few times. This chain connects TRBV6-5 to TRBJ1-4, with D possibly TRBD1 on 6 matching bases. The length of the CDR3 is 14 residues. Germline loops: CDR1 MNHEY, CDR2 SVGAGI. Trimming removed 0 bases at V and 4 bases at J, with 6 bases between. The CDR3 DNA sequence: TGTGCCAGCAGTTACTCGGACAGTAATGAAAAACTGTTTTTT. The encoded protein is CASSYSDSNEKLFF.

In DNA, the CDR3 is TGTGCCATCAGTGCGGGGGGTGGCTACACCTTC. Translating gives CAISAGGGYTF. J is TRBJ1-2 and V is TRBV10-3; D is possibly TRBD1 (5 bases). V lost 4 bases and J lost 7, with 7 bases in between. CDR1 ENHRY and CDR2 SYGVKD come from the germline V gene. The CDR3 length is 11 residues.

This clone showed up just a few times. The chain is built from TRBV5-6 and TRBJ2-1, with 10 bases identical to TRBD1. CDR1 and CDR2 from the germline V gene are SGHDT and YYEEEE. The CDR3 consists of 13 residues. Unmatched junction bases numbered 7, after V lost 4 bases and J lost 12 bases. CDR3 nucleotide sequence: TGTGCCAGCAGCAGGAGGAGGACAGGGGGGCAGTTCTTC. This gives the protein CASSRRRTGGQFF.

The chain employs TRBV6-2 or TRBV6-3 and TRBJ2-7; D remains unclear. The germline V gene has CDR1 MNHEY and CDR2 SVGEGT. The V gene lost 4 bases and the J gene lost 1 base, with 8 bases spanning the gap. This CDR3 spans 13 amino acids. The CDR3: CASSSPGSYEQYF. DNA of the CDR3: TGTGCCAGCAGTTCGCCGGGTTCCTACGAGCAGTACTTC.

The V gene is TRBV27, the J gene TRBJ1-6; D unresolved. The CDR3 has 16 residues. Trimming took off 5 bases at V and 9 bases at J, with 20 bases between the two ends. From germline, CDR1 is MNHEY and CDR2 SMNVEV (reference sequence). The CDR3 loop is CASSPLSGPEGSPLHF. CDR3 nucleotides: TGTGCCAGCAGTCCCCTTTCCGGGCCGGAGGGTTCACCCCTCCACTTT.

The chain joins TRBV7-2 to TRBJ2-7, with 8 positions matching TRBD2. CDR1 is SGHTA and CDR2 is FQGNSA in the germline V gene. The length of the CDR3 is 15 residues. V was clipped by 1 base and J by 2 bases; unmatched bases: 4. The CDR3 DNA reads TGTGCCAGCAGCTTAGTCGGGGGGGAAACCTACGAGCAGTACTTC. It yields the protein CASSLVGGETYEQYF.